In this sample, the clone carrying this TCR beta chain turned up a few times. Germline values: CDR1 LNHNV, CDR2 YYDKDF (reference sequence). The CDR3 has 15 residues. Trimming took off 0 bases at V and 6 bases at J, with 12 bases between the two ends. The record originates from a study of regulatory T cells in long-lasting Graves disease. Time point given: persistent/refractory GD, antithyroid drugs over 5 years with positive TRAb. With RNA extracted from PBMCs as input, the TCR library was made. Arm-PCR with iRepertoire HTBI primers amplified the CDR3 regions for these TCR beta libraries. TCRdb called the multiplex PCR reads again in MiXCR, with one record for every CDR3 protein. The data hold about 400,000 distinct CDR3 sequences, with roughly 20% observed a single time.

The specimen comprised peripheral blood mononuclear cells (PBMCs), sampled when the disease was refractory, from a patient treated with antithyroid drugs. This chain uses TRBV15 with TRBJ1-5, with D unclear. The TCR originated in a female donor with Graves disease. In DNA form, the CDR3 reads TGTGCCACCAGCAGAGATCAGGTGATCAGTCAGCCCCAGCATTTT. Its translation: CATSRDQVISQPQHF.